The 21 T cell receptor beta chains in this list originate from one sample, sequenced in a study of blood T cell repertoires in COVID-19. Profiled with immunoSEQ multiplex PCR; TCRdb holds only in-frame clones, not every one. The data show some 290,000 clones, about nine tenths seen once. The sample comprised peripheral blood. The receptors come from a woman aged 25 to 39 with COVID-19, enrolled during active disease.

The J gene is TRBJ1-2, the V gene TRBV7-9; 10 positions match TRBD1. Germline V gene lookup returns CDR1 SEHNR and CDR2 FQNEAQ (reference sequence). This CDR3 has 14 residues. Unmatched junction bases numbered 4, after V lost 5 bases and J lost 4 bases. CDR3 loop: CASSPTGGIYGYTF. The CDR3 DNA reads TGTGCCAGCAGCCCGACAGGGGGCATCTATGGCTACACCTTC. The complete variable domain, with remaining parts taken from reference TRBV7-9 and TRBJ1-2, reads DTGVSQNPRHKITKRGQNVTFRCDPISEHNRLYWYRQTLGQGPEFLTYFQNEAQLEKSRLLSDRFSAERPKGSFSTLEIQRTEQGDSAMYLCASSPTGGIYGYTFGSGTRLTVV.

This sequence joins TRBV13 and TRBJ2-7, with 8 bases lining up with TRBD1. The CDR3 covers 14 residues. V gave up 5 bases and J gave up 3 bases; unmatched junction bases: 6. Germline CDR1 reads PRHDT; CDR2 reads FYEKMQ (reference sequence). The CDR3 sequence: CASSHGQGYYEQYF. CDR3 nucleotide sequence: TGTGCCAGCAGCCATGGACAGGGTTACTACGAGCAGTACTTC.

The chain combines TRBV19 with TRBJ1-2; the D gene is possibly TRBD1 (6 bases). This CDR3 is built from 15 residues. The V end was cut by 3 bases, the J end by 2 bases, with 13 bases between. Per the germline V gene, CDR1 is LNHDA and CDR2 is SQIVND (reference sequence). The CDR3 sequence is CASSMKAGENYGYTF. The CDR3 DNA is TGTGCCAGTAGTATGAAGGCAGGGGAGAACTATGGCTACACCTTC.

The V and J genes are TRBV7-2 and TRBJ2-2; D is perhaps TRBD1 (6 bases). Per germline, CDR1 SGHTA and CDR2 FQGNSA. V lost 1 base and J 5 bases, leaving 17 bases between the germline ends. The CDR3 length is 17 residues. The chain's CDR3 is CASSLDPSQGRTGELFF. DNA for the CDR3: TGTGCCAGCAGCTTAGACCCCTCACAGGGTAGAACCGGGGAGCTGTTTTTT.

This clone was counted a few times. The V gene is TRBV9, the J gene TRBJ1-2, with a possible D match to TRBD1 (6 bases). This CDR3 is 14 amino acids long. Germline CDR1 reads SGDLS; CDR2 reads YYNGEE. V was clipped by 3 bases and J by 4 bases, with 13 bases between them. CDR3 sequence: CASSGPQGTYGYTF. The CDR3 nucleotides read TGTGCCAGCAGCGGGCCACAGGGTACCTATGGCTACACCTTC. Based on the CDR3 plus reference TRBV9 and TRBJ1-2, the full variable domain is DSGVTQTPKHLITATGQRVTLRCSPRSGDLSVYWYQQSLDQGLQFLIQYYNGEERAKGNILERFSAQQFPDLHSELNLSSLELGDSALYFCASSGPQGTYGYTFGSGTRLTVV.

Here the CDR3 DNA reads TGCGCCAGCAGCCCCCCCGCGGGCAACGAGCAGTACTTC. This encodes CASSPPAGNEQYF. The chain combines TRBV5-1 with TRBJ2-7, with D perhaps matching TRBD2 (5 bases). This CDR3 comprises 13 residues. From germline, CDR1 is SGHRS and CDR2 YFSETQ. Trimming left V 4 bases short and J 5 bases short, with 13 bases between.

V and J are TRBV7-8 and TRBJ1-2, with TRBD1 matching 8 bases. Germline assignment: CDR1 SGHVS and CDR2 FQNEAQ. V gave up 8 bases and J gave up 6 bases; unmatched junction bases: 5. The CDR3 totals 12 residues. CDR3 in amino acids: CASARQGNGYTF. CDR3 coding DNA: TGTGCCAGCGCGCGACAGGGGAATGGCTACACCTTC.

This chain links TRBV5-1 with TRBJ1-1, with D uncertain. The CDR3 totals 14 residues. Trimming left V 3 bases short and J 1 base short, with 10 bases between. CDR1 is SGHRS and CDR2 is YFSETQ in the germline V gene. CDR3 sequence: CASSSGSSNTEAFF. The CDR3 nucleotides read TGCGCCAGCAGCTCGGGATCGTCGAACACTGAAGCTTTCTTT.

The J gene is TRBJ2-1, the V gene TRBV2; 11 bases are a match to TRBD1. Trimming at V came to 8 bases and at J to 7 bases, leaving 7 bases not matched to a gene. This CDR3 has 14 amino acids. The germline CDR1 and CDR2 sequences are SNHLY and FYNNEI. The CDR3 sequence: CASRGQGAWNEQFF. Written as DNA, the CDR3 is TGTGCCAGCCGTGGACAGGGGGCGTGGAATGAGCAGTTCTTC.

The V gene is TRBV29-1, the J gene TRBJ2-6; 11 nucleotides agree with TRBD1. J lost 0 bases, V lost 4 bases, and 8 bases had no gene match. The CDR3 covers 18 residues. Per the germline V gene, CDR1 is SQVTM and CDR2 is ANQGSEA. The CDR3 DNA reads as TGCAGCGTTGGGTGGTCCGGGACAGGGGGCTCTGGGGCCAACGTCCTGACTTTC. It specifies CSVGWSGTGGSGANVLTF.

This clone is deemed large. The CDR3 is CASSPGELTYEQYF. The DNA for the CDR3 is TGCGCCAGCAGCCCCGGGGAGCTGACCTACGAGCAGTACTTC. V and J are TRBV10-2 and TRBJ2-7; D might be TRBD2 (5 bases). In germline, CDR1 is WSHSY, CDR2 SAAADI. Trimming left V 6 bases short and J 2 bases short, with 14 bases between. The CDR3 has 14 amino acids.

This chain joins TRBV2 and TRBJ1-1; TRBD1 is a possible D gene (5 bases). Trimming left V 7 bases short and J 8 bases short, with 11 bases between. Germline V gene lookup returns CDR1 SNHLY and CDR2 FYNNEI. The CDR3 consists of 11 residues. The CDR3 sequence: CASTLGGEAFF. The CDR3 DNA follows: TGTGCCAGCACCCTTGGGGGGGAAGCTTTCTTT.

The rearrangement uses TRBV6-5 and TRBJ1-2, with a tentative D call TRBD1 (6 bases). Germline CDR1 and CDR2: MNHEY and SVGAGI. The ends were cut back, 7 bases at V and 5 bases at J, with 8 bases in the middle. This CDR3 is built from 11 residues. CDR3 DNA sequence: TGTGCCAGCACAGGGGAATATGGCTACACCTTC. It codes for CASTGEYGYTF.

The chain has TRBV11-2 and TRBJ2-1; perhaps TRBD2 as D (5 bases). Germline CDR1 and CDR2: SGHAT and FQNNGV. This CDR3 region has 14 residues. Between the trimmed V and J ends, which lost 4 bases and 3 bases, there was a span of 10 bases. CDR3 amino acids: CASSSIRDYNEQFF. The CDR3 DNA reads as TGTGCCAGCAGCTCCATCCGGGACTACAATGAGCAGTTCTTC.

The V call is TRBV19, the J call TRBJ1-4; D uncertain. This CDR3 comprises 17 residues. Germline V lookup: CDR1 LNHDA, CDR2 SQIVND (reference sequence). V was pared by 3 bases and J by 0 bases, with 14 bases between. CDR3 sequence: CASSMVLFNSTNEKLFF. The CDR3, as DNA: TGTGCCAGTAGTATGGTACTTTTTAACTCAACTAATGAAAAACTGTTTTTT.

In its sample, this clone was seen a few times. The chain uses TRBV4-1 and TRBJ2-3; 9 bases are a match to TRBD2. CDR1 is MGHRA, CDR2 YSYEKL, per germline. J lost 6 bases, V lost 6 bases, and 4 bases had no gene match. This CDR3 contains 13 residues. In DNA form, the CDR3 reads TGCGCCAGCAGGACCCTAGCGGGGGATACGCAGTATTTT. Protein: CASRTLAGDTQYF.

V gene TRBV3-1 (or the pseudogene TRBV3-2) combines with J gene TRBJ2-3; D gene uncertain. In germline, CDR1 is LGHDT, CDR2 YNNKEL (reference sequence). V lost 0 bases and J lost 6, with 13 bases in between. The CDR3 length is 15 residues. CDR3 protein: CASSQEHYSVDTQYF. DNA of the CDR3: TGTGCCAGCAGCCAAGAACACTACTCGGTTGATACGCAGTATTTT.

The chain carries TRBV7-7 and TRBJ1-6; D possibly corresponds to TRBD1 (5 bases). The CDR3 has 21 residues. Trimming cost V 7 bases and J 9 bases, with 37 bases left between them. The germline gives CDR1 SSHAT, CDR2 FNYEAQ (reference sequence). The CDR3 DNA follows: TGTGCCAGCAACAAACACCGCTGGGGTGCCGGGGTTCAGGGCGGGAGTTCACCCCTCCACTTT. It translates to CASNKHRWGAGVQGGSSPLHF.

The chain employs TRBV12-5 and TRBJ2-7, with TRBD1 identical over 8 bases. Germline V gene data show CDR1 as LGHNT and CDR2 as FRNRAP. Unmatched junction bases numbered 10, after V lost 8 bases and J lost 4 bases. The length of the CDR3 is 14 residues. CDR3 bases: TGTGCTAGTAGCCGGACAGGGTCGTGGTACGAGCAGTACTTC. Protein product: CASSRTGSWYEQYF. Complete variable domain (other parts from reference TRBV12-5 and TRBJ2-7): DARVTQTPRHKVTEMGQEVTMRCQPILGHNTVFWYRQTMMQGLELLAYFRNRAPLDDSGMPKDRFSAEMPDATLATLKIQPSEPRDSAVYFCASSRTGSWYEQYFGPGTRLTVT.

The chain is built from TRBV4-2 and TRBJ1-5, with 9 bases identical to TRBD1. V lost 2 bases, J lost 5 bases, and 7 bases stayed unmatched. CDR3 length equals 16 residues. Germline CDR1 LGHNA, CDR2 YNFKEQ. The CDR3 DNA reads TGTGCCAGCAGCCAACTGGGACAGGGTCGACATCAGCCCCAGCATTTT. Translated: CASSQLGQGRHQPQHF.

J is TRBJ1-3 and V is TRBV7-9; 11 nucleotides align to TRBD1. Germline V gene data show CDR1 as SEHNR and CDR2 as FQNEAQ (reference sequence). This CDR3 spans 17 amino acids. The V segment lost 1 base and the J segment 3 bases; nucleotides outside the gene matches: 5. The CDR3 nucleotides read TGTGCCAGCAGCTTAGTAGGACAGGGGGCCCTTGGAAACACCATATATTTT. It yields the protein CASSLVGQGALGNTIYF.